The present TCR beta chain was sequenced within a study of graft-versus-host responses after intestinal transplantation. Background on the study: As for transplant type, recipients had multivisceral, liver-intestinal, or isolated intestinal grafts. Anti-thymocyte globulin served as induction for all recipients, who then took tacrolimus and steroids for roughly 3 years.

Clones were sequenced by immunoSEQ multiplex PCR, and TCRdb holds only the in-frame ones, with some missing. There are 84,000 or so clones in the sample; approximately 92% occur only once, and roughly 0.31% lies in the top ten. A word on this clone: What it binds is unknown.

V was clipped by 5 bases and J by 0 bases, with 9 bases between them. This CDR3 contains 14 residues. The germline V gene has CDR1 SGHDT and CDR2 YYEEEE. Sequencing used unstimulated CD4+ T cells sorted from spleen or lymph node cells, obtained before intestinal transplant. This receptor was identified in a human donor who received an intestinal transplant. The rearrangement links TRBV5-6 to TRBJ2-1; D might be TRBD1 (6 bases). CDR3: CASSRTVSYNEQFF. CDR3 sequence (DNA): TGTGCCAGCAGTCGGACAGTCTCCTACAATGAGCAGTTCTTC.